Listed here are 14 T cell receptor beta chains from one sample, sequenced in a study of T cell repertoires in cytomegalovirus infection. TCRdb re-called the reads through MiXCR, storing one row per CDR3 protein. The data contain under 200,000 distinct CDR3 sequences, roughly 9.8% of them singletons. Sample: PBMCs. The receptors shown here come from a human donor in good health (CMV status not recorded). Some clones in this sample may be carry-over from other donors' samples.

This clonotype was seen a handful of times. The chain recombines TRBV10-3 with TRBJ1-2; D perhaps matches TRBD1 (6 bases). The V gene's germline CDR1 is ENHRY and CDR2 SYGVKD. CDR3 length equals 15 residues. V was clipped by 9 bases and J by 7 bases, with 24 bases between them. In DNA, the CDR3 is TGTGCCATTAGCGAGGGGGACGAGGGGTCGTTTGGCTACACCTTC. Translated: CAISEGDEGSFGYTF.

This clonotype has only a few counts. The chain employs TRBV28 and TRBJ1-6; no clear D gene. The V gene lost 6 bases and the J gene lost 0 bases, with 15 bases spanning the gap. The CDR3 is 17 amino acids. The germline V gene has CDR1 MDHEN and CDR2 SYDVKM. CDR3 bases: TGTGCCAGCAGCCCAGACAACCTGAGCTCCTATAATTCACCCCTCCACTTT. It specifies CASSPDNLSSYNSPLHF.

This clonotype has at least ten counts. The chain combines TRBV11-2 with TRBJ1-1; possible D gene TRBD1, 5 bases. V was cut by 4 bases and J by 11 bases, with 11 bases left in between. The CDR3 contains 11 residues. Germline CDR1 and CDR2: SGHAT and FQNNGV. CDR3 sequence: CASSYRDGAFF. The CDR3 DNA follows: TGTGCCAGCAGCTACCGGGACGGGGCTTTCTTT.

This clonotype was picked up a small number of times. This CDR3 is CASSFGLGAPNEQFF. CDR3 DNA: TGTGCCAGCAGCTTCGGTCTGGGCGCCCCCAATGAGCAGTTCTTC. The rearrangement uses TRBV11-3 and TRBJ2-1; D is unresolved. V lost 3 bases to trimming and J lost 6 bases, with 15 bases between them. The CDR3 has 15 amino acids. The germline gives CDR1 SGHNT, CDR2 YENEEA.

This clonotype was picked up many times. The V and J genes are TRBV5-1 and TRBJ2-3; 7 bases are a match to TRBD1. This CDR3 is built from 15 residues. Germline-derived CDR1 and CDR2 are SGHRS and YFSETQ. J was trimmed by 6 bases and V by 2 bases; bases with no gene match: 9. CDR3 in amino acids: CASSLRGGPEDTQYF. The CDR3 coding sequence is TGCGCCAGCAGCTTAAGAGGGGGCCCGGAGGATACGCAGTATTTT.

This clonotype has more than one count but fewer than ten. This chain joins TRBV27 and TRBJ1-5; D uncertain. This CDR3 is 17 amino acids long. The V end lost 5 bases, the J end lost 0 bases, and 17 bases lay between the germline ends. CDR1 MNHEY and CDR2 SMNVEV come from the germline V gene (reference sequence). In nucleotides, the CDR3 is TGTGCCAGCAGTCCGCGGGCAGAAGACTATAGCAATCAGCCCCAGCATTTT. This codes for CASSPRAEDYSNQPQHF.

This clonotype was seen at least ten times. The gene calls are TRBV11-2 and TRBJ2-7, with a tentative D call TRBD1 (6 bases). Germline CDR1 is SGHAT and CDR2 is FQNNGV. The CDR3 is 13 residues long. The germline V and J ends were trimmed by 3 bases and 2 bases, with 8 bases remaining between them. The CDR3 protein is CASSLTGTYEQYF. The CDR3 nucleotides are TGTGCCAGCAGCTTGACAGGAACCTACGAGCAGTACTTC.

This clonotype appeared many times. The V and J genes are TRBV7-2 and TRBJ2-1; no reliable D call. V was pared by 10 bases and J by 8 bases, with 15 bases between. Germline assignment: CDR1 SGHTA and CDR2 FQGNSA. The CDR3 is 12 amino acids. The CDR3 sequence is CAITPHEYEQFF. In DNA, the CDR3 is TGTGCCATAACCCCCCACGAATATGAGCAGTTCTTC.

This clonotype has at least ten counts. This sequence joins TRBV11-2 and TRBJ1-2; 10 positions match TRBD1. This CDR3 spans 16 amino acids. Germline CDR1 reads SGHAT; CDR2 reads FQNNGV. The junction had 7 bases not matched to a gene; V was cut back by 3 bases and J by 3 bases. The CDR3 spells CASSLTGGGFDYGYTF. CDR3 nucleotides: TGTGCCAGCAGCTTGACAGGGGGCGGGTTTGACTATGGCTACACCTTC.

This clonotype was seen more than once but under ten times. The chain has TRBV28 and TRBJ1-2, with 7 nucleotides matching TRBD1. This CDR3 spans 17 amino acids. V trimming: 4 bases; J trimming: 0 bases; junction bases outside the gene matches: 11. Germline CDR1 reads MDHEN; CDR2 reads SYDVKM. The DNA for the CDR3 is TGTGCCAGCAGTTCTTACAGCCGGGACAGAGCTAACTATGGCTACACCTTC. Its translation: CASSSYSRDRANYGYTF.

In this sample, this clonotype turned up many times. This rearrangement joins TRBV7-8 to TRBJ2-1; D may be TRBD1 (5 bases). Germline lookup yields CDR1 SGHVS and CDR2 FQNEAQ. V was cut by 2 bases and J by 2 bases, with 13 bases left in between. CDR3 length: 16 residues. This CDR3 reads CASSLRGKSAYNEQFF. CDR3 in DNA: TGTGCCAGCAGCTTAAGGGGAAAGTCAGCCTACAATGAGCAGTTCTTC.

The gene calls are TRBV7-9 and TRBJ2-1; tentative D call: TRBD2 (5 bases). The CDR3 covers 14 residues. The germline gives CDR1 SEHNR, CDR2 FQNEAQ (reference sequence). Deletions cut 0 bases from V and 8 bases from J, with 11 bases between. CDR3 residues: CASSLAGSGDEQFF. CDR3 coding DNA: TGTGCCAGCAGCTTAGCGGGCAGCGGCGATGAGCAGTTCTTC.

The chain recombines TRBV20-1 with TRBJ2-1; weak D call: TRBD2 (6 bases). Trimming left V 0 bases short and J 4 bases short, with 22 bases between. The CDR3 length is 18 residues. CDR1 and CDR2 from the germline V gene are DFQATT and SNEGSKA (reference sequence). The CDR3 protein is CSARDRMRGANFYNEQFF. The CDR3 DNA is TGCAGTGCTAGAGATAGAATGCGCGGGGCCAATTTTTACAATGAGCAGTTCTTC.

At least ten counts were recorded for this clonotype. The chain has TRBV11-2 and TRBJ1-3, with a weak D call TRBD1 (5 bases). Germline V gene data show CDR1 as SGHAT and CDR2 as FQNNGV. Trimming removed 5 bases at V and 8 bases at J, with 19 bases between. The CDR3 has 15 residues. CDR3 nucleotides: TGTGCCAGCAGCCGACTGGAGAGGGGAATGGACACCATATATTTT. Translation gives CASSRLERGMDTIYF.